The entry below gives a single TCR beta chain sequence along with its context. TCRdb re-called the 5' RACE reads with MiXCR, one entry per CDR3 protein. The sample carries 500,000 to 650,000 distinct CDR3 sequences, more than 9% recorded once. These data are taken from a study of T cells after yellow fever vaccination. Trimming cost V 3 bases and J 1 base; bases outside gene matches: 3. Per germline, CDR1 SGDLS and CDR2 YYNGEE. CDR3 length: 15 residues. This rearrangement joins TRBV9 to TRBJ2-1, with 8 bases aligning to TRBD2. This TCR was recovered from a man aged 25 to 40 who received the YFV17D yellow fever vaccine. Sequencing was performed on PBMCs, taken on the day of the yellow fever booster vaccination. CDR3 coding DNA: TGTGCCAGCAGCGCGGGACTAGGGTCCTACAATGAGCAGTTCTTC. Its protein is CASSAGLGSYNEQFF.